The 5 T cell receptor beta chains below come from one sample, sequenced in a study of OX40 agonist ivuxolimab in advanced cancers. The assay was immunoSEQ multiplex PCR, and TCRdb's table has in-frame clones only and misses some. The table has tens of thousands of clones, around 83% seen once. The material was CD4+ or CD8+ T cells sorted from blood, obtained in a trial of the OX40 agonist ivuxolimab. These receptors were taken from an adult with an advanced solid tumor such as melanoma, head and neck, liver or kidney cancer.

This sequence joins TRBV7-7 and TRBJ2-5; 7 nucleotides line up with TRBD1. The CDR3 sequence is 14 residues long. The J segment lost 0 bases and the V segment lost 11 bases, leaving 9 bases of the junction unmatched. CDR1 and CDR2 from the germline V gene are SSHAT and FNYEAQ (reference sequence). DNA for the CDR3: TGTGCCTCGGGCCCGGGGACAGACCAAGAGACCCAGTACTTC. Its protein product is CASGPGTDQETQYF.

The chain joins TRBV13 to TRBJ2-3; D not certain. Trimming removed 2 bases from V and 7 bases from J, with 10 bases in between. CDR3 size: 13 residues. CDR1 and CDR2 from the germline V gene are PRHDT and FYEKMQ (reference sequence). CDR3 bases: TGTGCCAGCAGCTTACTGGGTACGAATACGCAGTATTTT. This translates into CASSLLGTNTQYF.

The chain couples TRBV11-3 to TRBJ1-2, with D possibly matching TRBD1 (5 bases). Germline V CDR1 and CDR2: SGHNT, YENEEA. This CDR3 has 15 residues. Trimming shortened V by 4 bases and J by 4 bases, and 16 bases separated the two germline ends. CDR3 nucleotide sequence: TGTGCCAGCAGCTACCTGAAGTGGGGGGTCTATGGCTACACCTTC. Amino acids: CASSYLKWGVYGYTF.

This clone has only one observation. As DNA, the CDR3 is TGTGCCAGTAGTATAAAACCGTCCGGGGCCAACGTCCTGACTTTC. Translation: CASSIKPSGANVLTF. V and J are TRBV19 and TRBJ2-6; D unclear. V lost 2 bases and J 4 bases, leaving 9 bases between the germline ends. CDR3 length: 15 residues. Germline CDR1 is LNHDA and CDR2 is SQIVND (reference sequence).

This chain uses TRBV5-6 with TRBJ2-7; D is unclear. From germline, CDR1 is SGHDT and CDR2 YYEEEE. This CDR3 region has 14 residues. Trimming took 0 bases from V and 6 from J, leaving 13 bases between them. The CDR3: CASSLVVGSLEQYF. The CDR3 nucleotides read TGTGCCAGCAGCTTGGTAGTAGGGTCCCTCGAGCAGTACTTC. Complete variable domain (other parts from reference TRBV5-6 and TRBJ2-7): DAGVTQSPTHLIKTRGQQVTLRCSPKSGHDTVSWYQQALGQGPQFIFQYYEEEERQRGNFPDRFSGHQFPNYSSELNVNALLLGDSALYLCASSLVVGSLEQYFGPGTRLTVT.